The rows below give T cell receptor beta chains drawn from one sample of a study of Tregs in tolerant kidney transplant recipients. Method: immunoSEQ multiplex PCR; TCRdb's copy keeps in-frame clones and lacks some. This sample carries tens of thousands of clones, around 93% of them seen once, and the ten largest clones take about 0.36%. Source: Tregs from blood, taken before the transplant. Source of these receptors: a human donor who received a combined kidney and bone marrow transplant. The CDR3 runs from the conserved cysteine through the conserved F or W. Fields, in order: J gene, D gene, V gene, clone size, CDR3 protein, CDR3 DNA. The D gene is left open where the match is weak. Clone size is given for some rows only: seen once, a few or many times, or a class if the clone is expanded.

J gene: TRBJ2-1
D gene: TRBD2
V gene: TRBV5-4
clone size: .
CDR3 protein: CASRERGLAVVDEQFF
CDR3 DNA: TGTGCCAGCAGGGAAAGGGGACTAGCGGTGGTGGATGAGCAGTTCTTC

J gene: TRBJ2-7
D gene: TRBD1
V gene: TRBV28
clone size: once
CDR3 protein: CASNRDSSYEQYF
CDR3 DNA: TGTGCCAGCAACCGGGACAGCTCCTACGAGCAGTACTTC

J gene: TRBJ2-5
D gene: TRBD1
V gene: TRBV23-1
clone size: .
CDR3 protein: CASSQSGAGQGHKRTQYF
CDR3 DNA: TGCGCCAGCAGTCAATCGGGGGCCGGACAGGGGCACAAGAGGACCCAGTACTTC

J gene: TRBJ2-3
D gene: TRBD2
V gene: TRBV9
clone size: .
CDR3 protein: CASKAGPSTDTQYF
CDR3 DNA: TGTGCCAGCAAAGCGGGACCCAGCACAGATACGCAGTATTTT

J gene: TRBJ2-3
D gene: TRBD2
V gene: TRBV2
clone size: .
CDR3 protein: CASSVPTSGTITDTQYF
CDR3 DNA: TGTGCCAGCAGTGTTCCGACTAGCGGGACTATCACAGATACGCAGTATTTT

J gene: TRBJ2-3
D gene: .
V gene: TRBV6-5
clone size: .
CDR3 protein: CASSYSDSSTDTQYF
CDR3 DNA: TGTGCCAGCAGTTACTCGGACAGTAGCACAGATACGCAGTATTTT

J gene: TRBJ2-7
D gene: TRBD1
V gene: TRBV5-1
clone size: .
CDR3 protein: CASSSEDGQAYYEQYF
CDR3 DNA: TGCGCCAGCAGCTCGGAGGACGGACAGGCCTACTACGAGCAGTACTTC

J gene: TRBJ2-2
D gene: TRBD1
V gene: TRBV11-3
clone size: few
CDR3 protein: CASKGATGELFF
CDR3 DNA: TGTGCCTCCAAGGGGGCCACCGGGGAGCTGTTTTTT

J gene: TRBJ2-2
D gene: TRBD1
V gene: TRBV4-1
clone size: .
CDR3 protein: CASSLAGQGSPELFF
CDR3 DNA: TGCGCCAGCAGCTTAGCCGGACAGGGTTCGCCGGAGCTGTTTTTT

J gene: TRBJ1-4
D gene: .
V gene: TRBV30
clone size: .
CDR3 protein: CAWSSGSIEKLFF
CDR3 DNA: TGTGCCTGGAGTTCTGGGAGTATAGAAAAACTGTTTTTT

J gene: TRBJ2-3
D gene: .
V gene: TRBV5-4
clone size: .
CDR3 protein: CASSSPGRSSTDTQYF
CDR3 DNA: TGTGCCAGCAGCTCTCCGGGACGGTCCAGCACAGATACGCAGTATTTT

J gene: TRBJ2-7
D gene: .
V gene: TRBV7-2
clone size: .
CDR3 protein: CASSLFAIYEQYF
CDR3 DNA: TGTGCCAGCAGCTTATTCGCGATCTACGAGCAGTACTTC

J gene: TRBJ1-2
D gene: TRBD1
V gene: TRBV5-5
clone size: .
CDR3 protein: CASSLTDRGHGYTF
CDR3 DNA: TGTGCCAGCAGCTTGACGGACAGGGGGCACGGCTACACCTTC

J gene: TRBJ2-3
D gene: TRBD2
V gene: TRBV28
clone size: .
CDR3 protein: CASIPGLAADTQYF
CDR3 DNA: TGTGCCAGCATCCCGGGACTAGCTGCAGATACGCAGTATTTT

J gene: TRBJ2-7
D gene: .
V gene: TRBV6-5
clone size: .
CDR3 protein: CASSGRTPSNVQYF
CDR3 DNA: TGTGCCAGCAGTGGGAGGACTCCTTCGAATGTCCAGTACTTC

J gene: TRBJ1-2
D gene: TRBD1
V gene: TRBV28
clone size: .
CDR3 protein: CASSLGQGSYGYTF
CDR3 DNA: TGTGCCAGCAGTTTAGGACAGGGGAGCTATGGCTACACCTTC

J gene: TRBJ2-3
D gene: .
V gene: TRBV29-1
clone size: .
CDR3 protein: CSVDREDTQYF
CDR3 DNA: TGCAGCGTTGATAGGGAAGATACGCAGTATTTT

J gene: TRBJ2-7
D gene: .
V gene: TRBV20-1
clone size: .
CDR3 protein: CSARELGEQYF
CDR3 DNA: TGCAGTGCTAGGGAGTTGGGCGAGCAGTACTTC

J gene: TRBJ2-3
D gene: TRBD1
V gene: TRBV5-1
clone size: .
CDR3 protein: CASSWGQGGYTQYF
CDR3 DNA: TGCGCCAGCAGCTGGGGACAGGGGGGTTATACGCAGTATTTT

J gene: TRBJ2-4
D gene: TRBD2
V gene: TRBV28
clone size: .
CDR3 protein: CASKLADHGGIQYF
CDR3 DNA: TGTGCCAGCAAACTAGCGGACCATGGTGGCATTCAGTACTTC

J gene: TRBJ2-1
D gene: .
V gene: TRBV5-4
clone size: .
CDR3 protein: CASSLDGFYSYNEQFF
CDR3 DNA: TGTGCCAGCAGCTTGGATGGGTTCTACTCCTACAATGAGCAGTTCTTC

J gene: TRBJ2-3
D gene: TRBD2
V gene: TRBV2
clone size: .
CDR3 protein: CASRLTSGATDTQYF
CDR3 DNA: TGTGCCAGCAGGCTGACTAGCGGAGCCACAGATACGCAGTATTTT

J gene: TRBJ2-6
D gene: .
V gene: TRBV27
clone size: .
CDR3 protein: CASSLGTDSSGANVLTF
CDR3 DNA: TGTGCCAGCAGCCTCGGGACGGACAGCTCTGGGGCCAACGTCCTGACTTTC

J gene: TRBJ2-5
D gene: .
V gene: TRBV5-3
clone size: .
CDR3 protein: CAEETQYF
CDR3 DNA: TGTGCCGAAGAGACCCAGTACTTC

J gene: TRBJ1-5
D gene: TRBD1
V gene: TRBV9
clone size: .
CDR3 protein: CASRRRTGARISNQPQHF
CDR3 DNA: TGTGCCAGCAGACGCCGGACAGGCGCTAGAATAAGCAATCAGCCCCAGCATTTT

J gene: TRBJ1-5
D gene: .
V gene: TRBV19
clone size: .
CDR3 protein: CASIPQGWGNQPQHF
CDR3 DNA: TGTGCCAGTATCCCCCAGGGCTGGGGCAATCAGCCCCAGCATTTT

J gene: TRBJ2-7
D gene: TRBD2
V gene: TRBV4-2
clone size: .
CDR3 protein: CASSQEGGRLSYEQYF
CDR3 DNA: TGTGCCAGCAGCCAAGAAGGCGGGAGACTCTCCTACGAGCAGTACTTC

J gene: TRBJ1-1
D gene: .
V gene: TRBV28
clone size: .
CDR3 protein: CASTPPQRNTEAFF
CDR3 DNA: TGTGCCAGCACCCCCCCGCAGCGGAACACTGAAGCTTTCTTT

J gene: TRBJ2-7
D gene: .
V gene: TRBV2
clone size: once
CDR3 protein: CASRLLGEQYF
CDR3 DNA: TGTGCCAGCAGATTACTGGGGGAGCAGTACTTC

J gene: TRBJ2-1
D gene: .
V gene: TRBV27
clone size: .
CDR3 protein: CASSLMPERNEQFF
CDR3 DNA: TGTGCCAGCAGTTTGATGCCGGAGCGCAATGAGCAGTTCTTC

J gene: TRBJ2-3
D gene: .
V gene: TRBV2
clone size: .
CDR3 protein: CASSEVTVAQYF
CDR3 DNA: TGTGCCAGCAGTGAGGTTACGGTGGCGCAGTATTTT

J gene: TRBJ2-7
D gene: TRBD2
V gene: TRBV7-2
clone size: .
CDR3 protein: CASSLVASGTDSYEQYF
CDR3 DNA: TGTGCCAGCAGCTTAGTGGCTAGCGGGACTGACTCCTACGAGCAGTACTTC

J gene: TRBJ2-2
D gene: .
V gene: TRBV18
clone size: .
CDR3 protein: CASSPGFPTGELFF
CDR3 DNA: TGTGCCAGCTCACCTGGCTTCCCCACCGGGGAGCTGTTTTTT

J gene: TRBJ2-6
D gene: .
V gene: TRBV27
clone size: .
CDR3 protein: CASSLSRAGANVLTF
CDR3 DNA: TGTGCCAGCAGTTTATCAAGGGCTGGGGCCAACGTCCTGACTTTC

J gene: TRBJ2-1
D gene: TRBD1
V gene: TRBV15
clone size: .
CDR3 protein: CATSRDPPGTESYNEQFF
CDR3 DNA: TGTGCCACCAGCAGAGATCCCCCTGGGACAGAATCCTACAATGAGCAGTTCTTC

J gene: TRBJ1-5
D gene: .
V gene: TRBV4-3
clone size: .
CDR3 protein: CASSQGTDRNQPQHF
CDR3 DNA: TGCGCCAGCAGCCAAGGGACAGACCGAAATCAGCCCCAGCATTTT

J gene: TRBJ2-3
D gene: .
V gene: TRBV5-1
clone size: .
CDR3 protein: CASSSQGSSTDTQYF
CDR3 DNA: TGCGCCAGCAGCTCACAGGGTTCTAGCACAGATACGCAGTATTTT

J gene: TRBJ2-1
D gene: TRBD2
V gene: TRBV5-1
clone size: .
CDR3 protein: CASSPGTSGIGFF
CDR3 DNA: TGCGCCAGCAGCCCCGGGACTAGCGGGATAGGGTTCTTC

J gene: TRBJ2-1
D gene: .
V gene: TRBV20-1
clone size: few
CDR3 protein: CSATKNNEQFF
CDR3 DNA: TGCAGTGCTACCAAGAACAATGAGCAGTTCTTC

J gene: TRBJ2-7
D gene: .
V gene: TRBV30
clone size: few
CDR3 protein: CAWSRGWAGEQYF
CDR3 DNA: TGTGCCTGGAGTAGGGGCTGGGCCGGCGAGCAGTACTTC

J gene: TRBJ1-4
D gene: TRBD1
V gene: TRBV28
clone size: .
CDR3 protein: CASSPTGIGEKLFF
CDR3 DNA: TGTGCCAGCAGCCCGACAGGGATCGGTGAAAAACTGTTTTTT

J gene: TRBJ2-7
D gene: .
V gene: TRBV19
clone size: once
CDR3 protein: CASSISEEGDEQYF
CDR3 DNA: TGTGCCAGTAGTATCTCCGAGGAAGGGGACGAGCAGTACTTC

J gene: TRBJ2-7
D gene: .
V gene: TRBV19
clone size: .
CDR3 protein: CASSTQGSEQYF
CDR3 DNA: TGTGCCAGTAGTACTCAGGGGTCCGAGCAGTACTTC

J gene: TRBJ2-1
D gene: TRBD2
V gene: TRBV9
clone size: .
CDR3 protein: CASSVALRTSGTHNEQFF
CDR3 DNA: TGTGCCAGCAGCGTAGCTTTACGGACTAGCGGAACCCATAATGAACAGTTCTTC

J gene: TRBJ2-3
D gene: TRBD2
V gene: TRBV29-1
clone size: once
CDR3 protein: CSVGRPRAGGPEDTQYF
CDR3 DNA: TGCAGCGTTGGGCGCCCCCGGGCGGGAGGGCCTGAAGATACGCAGTATTTT

J gene: TRBJ2-3
D gene: TRBD1
V gene: TRBV5-6
clone size: .
CDR3 protein: CASSWTGVADTQYF
CDR3 DNA: TGTGCCAGCAGCTGGACAGGAGTGGCCGATACGCAGTATTTT

J gene: TRBJ1-1
D gene: .
V gene: TRBV27
clone size: .
CDR3 protein: CASSSGTRAAFF
CDR3 DNA: TGTGCCAGCAGCTCGGGGACTAGGGCAGCTTTCTTT

J gene: TRBJ2-7
D gene: .
V gene: TRBV19
clone size: .
CDR3 protein: CASSIETGSSYEQYF
CDR3 DNA: TGTGCCAGTAGTATAGAGACAGGTTCCTCCTACGAGCAGTACTTC

J gene: TRBJ1-5
D gene: .
V gene: TRBV5-5
clone size: .
CDR3 protein: CASSSDPSNQPQHF
CDR3 DNA: TGTGCCAGCAGCTCCGACCCTAGCAATCAGCCCCAGCATTTT

J gene: TRBJ1-3
D gene: TRBD1
V gene: TRBV5-1
clone size: .
CDR3 protein: CASSLGQGGNTIYF
CDR3 DNA: TGCGCCAGCAGCCTGGGACAGGGAGGAAACACCATATATTTT

J gene: TRBJ1-2
D gene: TRBD1
V gene: TRBV19
clone size: .
CDR3 protein: CASSDPGGDYGYTF
CDR3 DNA: TGTGCCAGTAGTGATCCAGGGGGCGACTATGGCTACACCTTC

J gene: TRBJ2-7
D gene: .
V gene: TRBV4-1
clone size: .
CDR3 protein: CASSQDRGNPIYEQYF
CDR3 DNA: TGCGCCAGCAGCCAAGATCGTGGCAACCCTATCTACGAGCAGTACTTC

J gene: TRBJ1-3
D gene: .
V gene: TRBV6-1
clone size: .
CDR3 protein: CASSWDSDTIYF
CDR3 DNA: TGTGCCAGCAGTTGGGATTCGGACACCATATATTTT

J gene: TRBJ2-1
D gene: .
V gene: TRBV11-1
clone size: .
CDR3 protein: CASSLDRAGYNEQFF
CDR3 DNA: TGTGCCAGCAGCTTAGATCGGGCGGGGTACAATGAGCAGTTCTTC

J gene: TRBJ1-6
D gene: TRBD1
V gene: TRBV30
clone size: .
CDR3 protein: CAWSRQGNSPLHF
CDR3 DNA: TGTGCCTGGAGCCGACAGGGGAATTCACCCCTCCACTTT

J gene: TRBJ2-1
D gene: .
V gene: TRBV29-1
clone size: .
CDR3 protein: CSVESYNEQFF
CDR3 DNA: TGCAGCGTTGAGTCCTACAATGAGCAGTTCTTC

J gene: TRBJ1-6
D gene: .
V gene: TRBV4-3
clone size: .
CDR3 protein: CASSQEGAERPLHF
CDR3 DNA: TGCGCCAGCAGCCAAGAAGGGGCTGAGAGGCCCCTCCACTTT

J gene: TRBJ2-2
D gene: .
V gene: TRBV6-6
clone size: .
CDR3 protein: CASTPNPDRTGELFF
CDR3 DNA: TGTGCCAGCACCCCAAATCCTGACAGAACCGGGGAGCTGTTTTTT